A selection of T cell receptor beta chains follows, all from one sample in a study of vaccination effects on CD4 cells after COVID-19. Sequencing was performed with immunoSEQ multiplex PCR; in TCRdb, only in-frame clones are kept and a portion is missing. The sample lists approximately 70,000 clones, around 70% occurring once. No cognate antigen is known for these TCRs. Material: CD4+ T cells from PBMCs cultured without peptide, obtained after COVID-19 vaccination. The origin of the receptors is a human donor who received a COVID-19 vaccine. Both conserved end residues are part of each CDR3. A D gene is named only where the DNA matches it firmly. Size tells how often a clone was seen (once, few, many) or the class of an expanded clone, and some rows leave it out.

CASSQGLADTQYF | TGTGCCAGCAGCCAAGGTTTGGCAGATACGCAGTATTTT | NA | NA | TRBJ2-3 | 13 | TRBV3-1/TRBV3-2
CASSEDRTREETQYF | TGTGCCAGCAGTGAGGATCGGACACGAGAAGAGACCCAGTACTTC | NA | NA | TRBJ2-5 | 15 | TRBV2
CASSEDGVNQPQHF | TGTGCCAGCAGTGAGGACGGGGTCAATCAGCCCCAGCATTTT | NA | NA | TRBJ1-5 | 14 | TRBV2
CATSGENSNQPQHF | TGTGCCACTTCGGGCGAGAATAGCAATCAGCCCCAGCATTTT | NA | NA | TRBJ1-5 | 14 | TRBV24-1
CASSGNTDGYTF | TGTGCCAGCAGTGGAAACACAGACGGCTACACCTTC | NA | NA | TRBJ1-2 | 12 | TRBV2
CASSRLTTNEKLFF | TGTGCCAGCTCACGGTTGACAACTAATGAAAAACTGTTTTTT | NA | NA | TRBJ1-4 | 14 | TRBV18
CASSPTGASGVNEQFF | TGTGCCAGCAGCCCTACCGGCGCTAGCGGGGTCAATGAGCAGTTCTTC | NA | TRBD2 | TRBJ2-1 | 16 | TRBV7-3
CASSPYRSSSYNEQFF | TGTGCCAGCAGCCCGTACCGGTCTAGCTCCTACAATGAGCAGTTCTTC | NA | NA | TRBJ2-1 | 16 | TRBV7-2
CASSPQGSNTGELFF | TGTGCCAGCTCACCACAGGGGTCCAACACCGGGGAGCTGTTTTTT | NA | NA | TRBJ2-2 | 15 | TRBV18
CATSISGTGNTQYF | TGTGCCACCAGCATCTCCGGGACAGGGAACACCCAGTACTTC | once | TRBD1 | TRBJ2-5 | 14 | TRBV24-1
CASSYLQVKSSYNEQFF | TGTGCCAGCAGTTACTTACAGGTAAAGAGCTCCTACAATGAGCAGTTCTTC | NA | NA | TRBJ2-1 | 17 | TRBV6-2/TRBV6-3
CASSLALAGQETQYF | TGCGCCAGCAGCTTGGCCCTAGCGGGCCAAGAGACCCAGTACTTC | NA | TRBD2 | TRBJ2-5 | 15 | TRBV5-1
CASSSISEGGNTGELFF | TGTGCCAGCAGCTCAATTTCGGAGGGGGGTAACACCGGGGAGCTGTTTTTT | few | NA | TRBJ2-2 | 17 | TRBV11-3
CATSDKGTGDRDTQYF | TGTGCCACCAGTGACAAGGGGACAGGCGATCGAGATACGCAGTATTTT | NA | TRBD1 | TRBJ2-3 | 16 | TRBV24-1
CASSPSTGAARQETQYF | TGTGCCAGTAGTCCCTCTACAGGGGCAGCCCGACAAGAGACCCAGTACTTC | NA | TRBD1 | TRBJ2-5 | 17 | TRBV19
CASSQGRTYGYTF | TGTGCCAGCAGTCAGGGGAGGACCTATGGCTACACCTTC | few | NA | TRBJ1-2 | 13 | TRBV12-3/TRBV12-4
CASSLKQVSNQPQHF | TGTGCCAGTAGCCTTAAACAGGTTAGCAATCAGCCCCAGCATTTT | NA | NA | TRBJ1-5 | 15 | TRBV19
CASSLVMELAAGSPLHF | TGTGCCAGCAGCTTGGTGATGGAACTCGCGGCGGGTTCACCCCTCCACTTT | few | NA | TRBJ1-6 | 17 | TRBV5-5
CASSSAGEQFF | TGTGCCAGCAGCTCCGCCGGGGAGCAGTTCTTC | few | NA | TRBJ2-1 | 11 | TRBV11-1
CASSHGTAQETQYF | TGCGCCAGCAGCCACGGGACGGCCCAAGAGACCCAGTACTTC | once | NA | TRBJ2-5 | 14 | TRBV5-1
CASSRRPGAIQYF | TGCGCCAGCAGCCGGAGACCGGGGGCCATTCAGTACTTC | NA | NA | TRBJ2-4 | 13 | TRBV4-1
CASSPYQPGTGGGGYTF | TGTGCCAGCTCACCATATCAACCTGGCACAGGGGGCGGTGGCTACACCTTC | NA | TRBD1 | TRBJ1-2 | 17 | TRBV18
CASSSQGGGTEAFF | TGTGCCAGCAGCTCTCAGGGGGGTGGCACTGAAGCTTTCTTT | few | TRBD1 | TRBJ1-1 | 14 | TRBV7-3
CASSLQGTTYNEQFF | TGTGCCAGCAGCTTGCAGGGGACAACCTACAATGAGCAGTTCTTC | NA | NA | TRBJ2-1 | 15 | TRBV7-2
CASSPGATGAEAQHF | TGTGCCAGCAGCCCTGGGGCCACAGGGGCCGAGGCCCAGCATTTT | NA | TRBD1 | TRBJ1-5 | 15 | TRBV7-9
CAWTRPGRGNTIYF | TGTGCCTGGACAAGGCCAGGGAGGGGAAACACCATATATTTT | NA | NA | TRBJ1-3 | 14 | TRBV30
CASSPGGPNYGYTF | TGCGCCAGCAGCCCCGGGGGTCCCAACTATGGCTACACCTTC | NA | NA | TRBJ1-2 | 14 | TRBV10-1
CASSLYGQNTGELFF | TGTGCCAGCAGCTTATACGGACAGAACACCGGGGAGCTGTTTTTT | NA | NA | TRBJ2-2 | 15 | TRBV11-2
CASSPLAQVNQPQHF | TGTGCCAGTAGTCCCCTCGCACAGGTAAATCAGCCCCAGCATTTT | NA | NA | TRBJ1-5 | 15 | TRBV19
CASSEKGRLTDTQYF | TGTGCCAGCAGTGAAAAGGGACGACTCACAGATACGCAGTATTTT | NA | NA | TRBJ2-3 | 15 | TRBV25-1
CASSPAGRGNQPQHF | TGTGCCAGCAGCCCGGCGGGGCGGGGCAATCAGCCCCAGCATTTT | NA | NA | TRBJ1-5 | 15 | TRBV11-2
CASSVNGDRASETQYF | TGTGCCAGCAGTGTAAACGGGGACAGGGCGTCCGAGACCCAGTACTTC | NA | TRBD1 | TRBJ2-5 | 16 | TRBV6-1
CASSRHSSHTGELFF | TGTGCCAGCAGTCGTCACTCCAGTCACACCGGGGAGCTGTTTTTT | once | NA | TRBJ2-2 | 15 | TRBV6-5
CASSYPRGRILRNQPQHF | TGTGCCAGCAGTTACCCGAGGGGCAGAATACTCCGCAATCAGCCCCAGCATTTT | NA | NA | TRBJ1-5 | 18 | TRBV6-2/TRBV6-3
CASSMTGDSGNTIYF | TGTGCCAGCAGCATGACAGGGGACTCTGGAAACACCATATATTTT | NA | TRBD1 | TRBJ1-3 | 15 | TRBV3-1/TRBV3-2
CASSPQGTTEAFF | TGTGCCAGCTCACCACAGGGAACCACTGAAGCTTTCTTT | few | NA | TRBJ1-1 | 13 | TRBV18
CATSDSTGVGEAFF | TGTGCCACCAGTGATTCAACAGGGGTCGGTGAAGCTTTCTTT | NA | TRBD1 | TRBJ1-1 | 14 | TRBV24-1
CASSFSSPAYTGELFF | TGTGCCAGCAGTTTCAGCTCACCAGCTTACACCGGGGAGCTGTTTTTT | NA | NA | TRBJ2-2 | 16 | TRBV28
CATQPQTGDPSAGTQYF | TGTGCCACCCAACCCCAGACAGGGGATCCCTCAGCAGGTACGCAGTATTTT | NA | TRBD1 | TRBJ2-3 | 17 | TRBV7-9
CASSTPPGSNEKLFF | TGTGCCAGCAGTACACCACCGGGCAGCAATGAAAAACTGTTTTTT | NA | NA | TRBJ1-4 | 15 | TRBV28
CASSSTGGDEKLFF | TGTGCCAGCAGCAGTACAGGGGGCGATGAAAAACTGTTTTTT | NA | TRBD1 | TRBJ1-4 | 14 | TRBV7-9
CASSLLAGGEGETQYF | TGTGCCAGCAGCTTATTGGCAGGGGGCGAAGGAGAGACCCAGTACTTC | NA | TRBD1 | TRBJ2-5 | 16 | TRBV11-2
CASSVEMDPYNEQFF | TGTGCCAGCAGCGTAGAGATGGATCCCTACAATGAGCAGTTCTTC | NA | NA | TRBJ2-1 | 15 | TRBV9
CASSTHRGKNIQYF | TGTGCCAGCAGCACCCACAGGGGAAAAAACATTCAGTACTTC | NA | TRBD1 | TRBJ2-4 | 14 | TRBV28
CASSHKTGTGNNEQFF | TGCGCCAGCAGCCACAAAACCGGGACAGGGAACAATGAGCAGTTCTTC | once | TRBD1 | TRBJ2-1 | 16 | TRBV4-1
CASSLTGLGNQPQHF | TGTGCCAGCAGCCTTACAGGGCTGGGCAATCAGCCCCAGCATTTT | few | NA | TRBJ1-5 | 15 | TRBV7-9
CASISGGAGEQFF | TGCGCCAGCATAAGCGGGGGGGCCGGTGAGCAGTTCTTC | once | TRBD2 | TRBJ2-1 | 13 | TRBV5-1
CASSEAEDSSVKFF | TGTGCCAGCAGTGAAGCGGAGGACAGTTCCGTTAAGTTCTTC | NA | NA | TRBJ2-1 | 14 | TRBV2
CASSPRTGVLNYGYTF | TGTGCCAGCAGCCCCCGGACAGGGGTCTTGAACTATGGCTACACCTTC | NA | TRBD1 | TRBJ1-2 | 16 | TRBV9
CASSRQASTDTQYF | TGTGCCAGCAGCAGGCAGGCTAGCACAGATACGCAGTATTTT | NA | NA | TRBJ2-3 | 14 | TRBV5-5
CASTRDRTYYGYTF | TGTGCCAGCACTCGGGACAGGACATACTATGGCTACACCTTC | NA | TRBD1 | TRBJ1-2 | 14 | TRBV9
CASSLLDSTEAFF | TGTGCCAGCAGCCTCTTGGACAGCACTGAAGCTTTCTTT | NA | NA | TRBJ1-1 | 13 | TRBV3-1/TRBV3-2
CASSRGTDYGYTF | TGTGCCAGCAGCCGCGGGACAGACTATGGCTACACCTTC | NA | TRBD1 | TRBJ1-2 | 13 | TRBV6-4